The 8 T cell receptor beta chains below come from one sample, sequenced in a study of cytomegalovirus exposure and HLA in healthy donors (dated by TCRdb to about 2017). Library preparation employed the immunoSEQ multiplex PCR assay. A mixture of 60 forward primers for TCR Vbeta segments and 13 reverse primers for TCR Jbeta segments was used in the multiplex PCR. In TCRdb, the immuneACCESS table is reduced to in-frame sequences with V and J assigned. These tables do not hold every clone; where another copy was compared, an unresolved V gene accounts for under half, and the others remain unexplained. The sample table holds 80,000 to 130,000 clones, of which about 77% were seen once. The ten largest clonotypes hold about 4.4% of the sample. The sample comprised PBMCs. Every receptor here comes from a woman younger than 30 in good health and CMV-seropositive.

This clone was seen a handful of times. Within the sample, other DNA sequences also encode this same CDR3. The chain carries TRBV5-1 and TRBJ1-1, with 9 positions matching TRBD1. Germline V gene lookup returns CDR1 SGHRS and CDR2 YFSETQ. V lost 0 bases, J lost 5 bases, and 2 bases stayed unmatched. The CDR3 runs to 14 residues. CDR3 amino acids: CASSLGQGGTEAFF. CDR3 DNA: TGCGCCAGCAGCTTGGGACAGGGGGGGACTGAAGCTTTCTTT.

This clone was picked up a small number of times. CDR3 protein: CASSVEAGGREQFF. CDR3 DNA: TGTGCCAGCAGCGTAGAAGCGGGAGGTCGTGAGCAGTTCTTC. The chain combines TRBV9 with TRBJ2-1; 9 bases agree with TRBD2. CDR1 is SGDLS, CDR2 YYNGEE, per germline. The CDR3 totals 14 residues. Trimming cost V 0 bases and J 9 bases; bases outside gene matches: 4.

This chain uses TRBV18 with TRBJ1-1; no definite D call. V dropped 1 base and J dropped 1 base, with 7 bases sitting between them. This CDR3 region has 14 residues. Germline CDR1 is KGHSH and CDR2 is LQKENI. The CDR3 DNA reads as TGTGCCAGCTCACCACAAGCAGGGAACACTGAAGCTTTCTTT. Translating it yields CASSPQAGNTEAFF.

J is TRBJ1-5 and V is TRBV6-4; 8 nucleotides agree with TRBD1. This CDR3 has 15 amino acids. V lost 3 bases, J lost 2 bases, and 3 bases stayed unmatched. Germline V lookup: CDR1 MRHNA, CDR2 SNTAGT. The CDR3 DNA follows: TGTGCCAGCAGTGAGTCGACAGGGGGCAATCAGCCCCAGCATTTT. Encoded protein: CASSESTGGNQPQHF.

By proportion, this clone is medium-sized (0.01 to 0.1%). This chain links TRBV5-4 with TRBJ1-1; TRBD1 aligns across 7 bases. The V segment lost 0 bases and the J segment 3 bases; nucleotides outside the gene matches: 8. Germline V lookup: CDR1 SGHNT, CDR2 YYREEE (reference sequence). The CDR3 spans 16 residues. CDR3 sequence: CASSLVPARGYTEAFF. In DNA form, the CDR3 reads TGTGCCAGCAGCTTGGTTCCGGCCAGGGGGTACACTGAAGCTTTCTTT.

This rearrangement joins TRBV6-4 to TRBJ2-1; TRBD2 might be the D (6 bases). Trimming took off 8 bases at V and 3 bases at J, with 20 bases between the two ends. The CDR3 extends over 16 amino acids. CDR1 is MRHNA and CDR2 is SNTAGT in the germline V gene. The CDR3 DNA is TGTGCCAGCCGGTTTAGCGGAGTGGGGGACTACAATGAGCAGTTCTTC. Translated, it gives CASRFSGVGDYNEQFF.

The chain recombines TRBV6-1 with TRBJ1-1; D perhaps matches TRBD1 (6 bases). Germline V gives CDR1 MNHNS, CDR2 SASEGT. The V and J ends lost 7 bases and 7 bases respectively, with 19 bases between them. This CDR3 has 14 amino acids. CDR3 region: CASTRNRAGVEAFF. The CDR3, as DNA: TGTGCCAGCACACGAAACAGGGCTGGCGTTGAAGCTTTCTTT.

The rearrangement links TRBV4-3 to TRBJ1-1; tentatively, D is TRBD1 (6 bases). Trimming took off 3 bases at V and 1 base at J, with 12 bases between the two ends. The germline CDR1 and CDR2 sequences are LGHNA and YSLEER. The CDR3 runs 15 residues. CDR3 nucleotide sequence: TGCGCCAGCAGCCACCCCGGACAGACGAACACTGAAGCTTTCTTT. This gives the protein CASSHPGQTNTEAFF.